The text below deals with one TCR beta chain. Its antigen is currently unknown. This sample stems from a study of cytomegalovirus exposure and HLA in healthy donors. Study results and limitations: Looking again later, the authors saw that most CMV-associated TCR beta chains seemed HLA-restricted.

With 9 bases clipped from V and 5 bases from J, the junction kept 6 bases outside the gene matches. CDR1 is WSHSY and CDR2 is SAAADI in the germline V gene. The CDR3 is 14 residues long. PCR employed 60 Vbeta and 13 Jbeta primers. Measured with immunoSEQ multiplex PCR; TCRdb has only the in-frame clones, and not every one. Of some 130,000 clones listed, 73% are singletons. The source is a middle-aged woman in good health and CMV-seronegative. The chain employs TRBV10-2 and TRBJ2-2; TRBD2 agrees at 10 bases. Sequencing was done on a sample of PBMCs. The CDR3 spells CASTSGGATGELFF. In DNA, the CDR3 is TGCGCCAGTACGAGCGGGGGGGCGACCGGGGAGCTGTTTTTT.